These 21 T cell receptor beta chains came from one sample sequenced in a study of CD8 T cells in ankylosing spondylitis. In TCRdb, the 5' RACE reads were re-called with MiXCR into one record per CDR3 protein. The sample records approximately 250,000 distinct CDR3 sequences, around 32% being singletons. Sequencing was carried out using blood, either unsorted or a sorted T cell fraction (not recorded which). These receptors came from a male donor with ankylosing spondylitis or in good health (not recorded which).

The chain has TRBV6-1 and TRBJ2-7, with 9 bases matching TRBD1. V lost 1 base and J lost 2; bases outside the gene matches: 3. The CDR3 sequence is 15 residues long. Per the germline V gene, CDR1 is MNHNS and CDR2 is SASEGT. The CDR3 spells CASSEETGGAYEQYF. CDR3 in DNA: TGTGCCAGCAGTGAAGAGACAGGGGGGGCCTACGAGCAGTACTTC.

This clonotype has a handful of counts. This chain connects TRBV6-5 to TRBJ2-1; D unclear. Germline CDR1 is MNHEY and CDR2 is SVGAGI. Trimming cost V 6 bases and J 8 bases, with 11 bases left between them. The CDR3 extends over 12 amino acids. The CDR3 region is CASSPPTHEQFF. Written as DNA, the CDR3 is TGTGCCAGCAGCCCCCCGACCCATGAGCAGTTCTTC.

The chain recombines TRBV27 with TRBJ2-7; D is unclear. From germline, CDR1 is MNHEY and CDR2 SMNVEV (reference sequence). The CDR3 has 14 amino acids. With 4 bases removed from V and 0 bases from J, the gap between germline ends came to 10 bases. CDR3 sequence: CASSSSRSSYEQYF. The CDR3 coding sequence is TGTGCCAGCAGTTCAAGTAGGAGCTCCTACGAGCAGTACTTC.

The chain joins TRBV6-1 to TRBJ2-2, with D maybe TRBD2 (6 bases). This CDR3 spans 11 amino acids. Trimming left V 10 bases short and J 7 bases short, with 10 bases between. Germline V gene lookup returns CDR1 MNHNS and CDR2 SASEGT. The DNA of the CDR3 is TGTGCCACCTTGGGAGGCGGGGAGCTGTTTTTT. Residues: CATLGGGELFF.

The rearrangement joins TRBV2 to TRBJ2-1; D might be TRBD2 (5 bases). The CDR3 extends over 14 amino acids. Germline V gene lookup returns CDR1 SNHLY and CDR2 FYNNEI. V was trimmed by 7 bases and J by 3 bases, leaving 13 bases between them. The CDR3 loop is CASTPGLVYNEQFF. DNA of the CDR3: TGTGCCAGCACCCCGGGGTTGGTCTACAATGAGCAGTTCTTC.

This rearrangement joins TRBV7-2 to TRBJ1-1; 7 nucleotides agree with TRBD1. Trimming at V came to 5 bases and at J to 7 bases, leaving 13 bases not matched to a gene. The length of the CDR3 is 15 residues. CDR1 and CDR2 (germline): SGHTA, FQGNSA. The CDR3 nucleotides read TGTGCCAGCAGCCCCTATCTTGAGACAGGGAGTGAAGCTTTCTTT. Translation gives CASSPYLETGSEAFF.

The chain has TRBV5-1 and TRBJ2-7, with D perhaps TRBD1 (5 bases). Between the trimmed V and J ends, which lost 4 bases and 2 bases, there was a span of 10 bases. This CDR3 spans 13 amino acids. From germline, CDR1 is SGHRS and CDR2 YFSETQ. CDR3 sequence (DNA): TGCGCCAGCAGCCTGGACACGACCTACGAGCAGTACTTC. It is translated as CASSLDTTYEQYF.

The V gene is TRBV9, the J gene TRBJ2-5, with no clear D. The CDR3 is 15 residues long. Germline values: CDR1 SGDLS, CDR2 YYNGEE. The V end was cut by 0 bases, the J end by 5 bases, with 14 bases between. The CDR3 is CASSVGVWGEETQYF. The DNA of the CDR3 is TGTGCCAGCAGCGTAGGAGTTTGGGGTGAGGAGACCCAGTACTTC.

This clonotype has ten or more counts. The gene calls are TRBV12-3 or TRBV12-4 and TRBJ1-2, with D unresolved. The V end was cut by 5 bases, the J end by 8 bases, with 9 bases between. The CDR3 covers 11 residues. The CDR3 sequence is CASSAGHGYTF. The CDR3 nucleotides are TGTGCCAGCAGTGCGGGCCACGGCTACACCTTC.

This clonotype was seen only a few times. This CDR3 reads CASSLFAGTSTDTQYF. CDR3 in DNA: TGTGCCAGCAGTTTATTTGCCGGAACTAGCACAGATACGCAGTATTTT. The chain couples TRBV28 to TRBJ2-3; no definite D call. Between the trimmed V and J ends, which lost 1 base and 0 bases, there was a span of 11 bases. CDR1 is MDHEN and CDR2 is SYDVKM in the germline V gene. The CDR3 extends over 16 amino acids. Complete variable domain (other parts from reference TRBV28 and TRBJ2-3): DVKVTQSSRYLVKRTGEKVFLECVQDMDHENMFWYRQDPGLGLRLIYFSYDVKMKEKGDIPEGYSVSREKKERFSLILESASTNQTSMYLCASSLFAGTSTDTQYFGPGTRLTVL.

Only a few counts were recorded for this clonotype. J is TRBJ1-1 and V is TRBV10-3; 7 nucleotides line up with TRBD1. The CDR3 sequence is 18 residues long. Germline V gene lookup returns CDR1 ENHRY and CDR2 SYGVKD. The V segment lost 0 bases and the J segment 1 base; nucleotides outside the gene matches: 11. The CDR3 DNA is TGTGCCATCAGTGAGTCGACCAGGGGGAACTACGGGAACACTGAAGCTTTCTTT. The encoded protein is CAISESTRGNYGNTEAFF.

This clonotype appeared many times. V usage is TRBV29-1 and J usage is TRBJ1-4, with D possibly matching TRBD1 (6 bases). Trimming shortened V by 6 bases and J by 7 bases, and 18 bases separated the two germline ends. The CDR3 is 14 amino acids. Looked up from germline, CDR1 is SQVTM and CDR2 is ANQGSEA. In DNA, the CDR3 is TGCAGCGTCGCCCACAGGGCCGGCCGTGAAAAACTGTTTTTT. Its translation: CSVAHRAGREKLFF.

The V gene is TRBV6-1, the J gene TRBJ1-4, with 7 positions matching TRBD1. The V segment lost 4 bases and the J segment 3 bases; nucleotides outside the gene matches: 5. Germline CDR1 and CDR2: MNHNS and SASEGT. The CDR3 sequence is 15 residues long. The chain's CDR3 is CASSVGGTANEKLFF. The CDR3 DNA sequence: TGTGCCAGCAGTGTGGGAGGGACAGCTAATGAAAAACTGTTTTTT.

The genes are TRBV29-1 and TRBJ2-7; D is possibly TRBD2 (7 bases). CDR1 is SQVTM, CDR2 ANQGSEA, per germline. The CDR3 extends over 15 amino acids. With 3 bases removed from V and 3 bases from J, the gap between germline ends came to 18 bases. CDR3 DNA: TGCAGCGTTGAGGGCCAACAGGGAGGGAACTACGAGCAGTACTTC. Protein sequence: CSVEGQQGGNYEQYF.

This chain links TRBV5-6 with TRBJ1-2; D is unresolved. The V and J ends lost 7 bases and 4 bases respectively, with 11 bases between them. The germline V gene encodes CDR1 SGHDT and CDR2 YYEEEE. The CDR3 spans 12 residues. CDR3 coding DNA: TGTGCCAGCTCCCCTGGACCCTATGGCTACACCTTC. Encoded protein: CASSPGPYGYTF.

V usage is TRBV11-2 and J usage is TRBJ2-5; D unresolved. The V and J ends lost 0 bases and 3 bases respectively, with 5 bases between them. Germline V lookup: CDR1 SGHAT, CDR2 FQNNGV. The CDR3 consists of 13 residues. CDR3 residues: CASSLETKETQYF. The CDR3 nucleotides read TGTGCCAGCAGCTTAGAGACGAAAGAGACCCAGTACTTC.

This clonotype was observed a handful of times. The chain carries TRBV7-6 and TRBJ2-3; D is possibly TRBD2 (6 bases). The CDR3 sequence is 13 residues long. CDR1 SGHVS and CDR2 FNYEAQ come from the germline V gene. Deletions cut 4 bases from V and 3 bases from J, with 8 bases between. CDR3 in amino acids: CASSSRGTDTQYF. The CDR3 DNA reads TGTGCCAGCAGCTCCCGGGGGACAGATACGCAGTATTTT. Variable domain in full (rest from reference TRBV7-6 and TRBJ2-3): GAGVSQSPRYKVTKRGQDVALRCDPISGHVSLYWYRQALGQGPEFLTYFNYEAQQDKSGLPNDRFSAERPEGSISTLTIQRTEQRDSAMYRCASSSRGTDTQYFGPGTRLTVL.

J is TRBJ1-1 and V is TRBV7-9; D not resolved. The CDR3 extends over 13 amino acids. Trimming cost V 4 bases and J 6 bases, with 12 bases left between them. The germline gives CDR1 SEHNR, CDR2 FQNEAQ (reference sequence). In DNA form, the CDR3 reads TGTGCCAGCAGCTCACTTCTCGGGGCTGAAGCTTTCTTT. It translates to CASSSLLGAEAFF.

The chain carries TRBV20-1 and TRBJ2-7, with unresolved D. V lost 5 bases and J 3 bases, leaving 11 bases between the germline ends. Germline loops: CDR1 DFQATT, CDR2 SNEGSKA (reference sequence). This CDR3 has 12 amino acids. This chain's CDR3 is CSAPSGDYEQYF. The CDR3 nucleotides read TGCAGTGCTCCGAGTGGGGACTACGAGCAGTACTTC.

V usage is TRBV20-1 and J usage is TRBJ2-1; 10 nucleotides line up with TRBD2. Germline V gene data show CDR1 as DFQATT and CDR2 as SNEGSKA (reference sequence). This CDR3 has 14 residues. The V and J ends lost 6 bases and 7 bases, in that order; junction bases with no gene match: 9. This CDR3 reads CSAILAGAQNEQFF. The CDR3 nucleotides read TGCAGTGCCATTCTAGCGGGGGCCCAGAATGAGCAGTTCTTC.

Regarding this clonotype: One end of the junction does not line up with germline, which may come from a read error. This rearrangement joins TRBV29-1 to TRBJ1-1; 9 bases agree with TRBD1. CDR1 is SQVTM, CDR2 ANQGSEA, per germline. The CDR3 runs 11 residues. CDR3 region: CSVEGQGPELF. Written as DNA, the CDR3 is TGCAGCGTTGAGGGACAGGGACCCGAACTCTTT.